A single sample is the source of the 23 T cell receptor beta chains below, sequenced in a study of radiation and T cells in renal cell carcinoma. As to time point: blood 2 weeks post-SBRT. Regarding treatment: 15 Gy SBRT to primary tumor, nephrectomy 4 weeks later. TCRdb's copy holds only in-frame clones and misses some; the assay was immunoSEQ multiplex PCR. Among about 65,000 clones listed, roughly 79% were seen once. The sequencing here drew on blood, taken from a patient whose treatment included radiotherapy and nephrectomy. These receptors originate from a man in his sixties with renal cell carcinoma.

This clone was recorded a few times. The rearrangement joins TRBV6-1 to TRBJ2-3, with TRBD1 matching over 9 bases. This CDR3 comprises 17 residues. The germline CDR1 and CDR2 sequences are MNHNS and SASEGT. J was trimmed by 3 bases and V by 0 bases; bases with no gene match: 7. The CDR3 is CASSEATGGAGTDTQYF. Here the CDR3 DNA reads TGTGCCAGCAGTGAAGCCACAGGGGGCGCCGGGACAGATACGCAGTATTTT.

The J gene is TRBJ1-5, the V gene TRBV30; 7 bases align to TRBD1. V dropped 0 bases and J dropped 6; count of bases not matched to a gene: 5. Germline-derived CDR1 and CDR2 are GTSNPN and SVGIG (reference sequence). The CDR3 extends over 14 amino acids. The CDR3 loop is CAWSVGQVRQPQHF. DNA for the CDR3: TGTGCCTGGAGTGTCGGACAGGTTCGTCAGCCCCAGCATTTT.

The chain is built from TRBV21-1 and TRBJ2-7; TRBD1, the table's D call, lacks a check against the DNA. TRBV21-1 is an annotated pseudogene. The CDR3 runs 14 residues. DNA of the CDR3: TGTGCCAGCAGCAATTTGGGACAACCATACGAGCAGTACGTC. It codes for CASSNLGQPYEQYV.

The sample holds one count of this clone. CDR3 residues: CASSRAPGEQYV. CDR3 bases: TGTGCCAGCAGCCGAGCGCCAGGGGAGCAGTACGTC. The V gene is TRBV6-1, the J gene TRBJ2-7; D is possibly TRBD1 (5 bases). Trimming stripped 6 bases from V and 7 bases from J, with 13 bases between. The CDR3 totals 12 residues. CDR1 and CDR2 from the germline V gene are MNHNS and SASEGT.

CDR3 residues: CASSLERGSTEAFF. The CDR3 DNA follows: TGCGCCAGCAGCTTGGAGCGGGGATCAACTGAAGCTTTCTTT. The chain employs TRBV5-1 and TRBJ1-1; unclear D gene. Looked up from germline, CDR1 is SGHRS and CDR2 is YFSETQ. Trimming shortened V by 0 bases and J by 5 bases, and 11 bases separated the two germline ends. CDR3 size: 14 residues.

This clone was detected a few times. The chain carries TRBV27 and TRBJ2-3, with unresolved D. The germline CDR1 and CDR2 sequences are MNHEY and SMNVEV (reference sequence). V was trimmed by 3 bases and J by 3 bases, leaving 4 bases between them. This CDR3 contains 12 residues. In DNA, the CDR3 is TGTGCCAGCAGTTTGAGGACAGATACGCAGTATTTT. This gives the protein CASSLRTDTQYF.

The chain employs TRBV7-2 and TRBJ2-4, with D hard to call. The germline gives CDR1 SGHTA, CDR2 FQGNSA. The CDR3 has 15 residues. Trimming stripped 0 bases from V and 0 bases from J, with 6 bases between. The CDR3: CASSLAIQAKNIQYF. CDR3 coding DNA: TGTGCCAGCAGCTTAGCTATCCAAGCCAAAAACATTCAGTACTTC.

This rearrangement joins TRBV9 to TRBJ2-1; D may be TRBD2 (6 bases). V dropped 3 bases and J dropped 4 bases, with 14 bases sitting between them. The CDR3 loop spans 15 amino acids. Germline V lookup: CDR1 SGDLS, CDR2 YYNGEE. The DNA of the CDR3 is TGTGCCAGCAGCGGACGCGGCGCGGGGTACAATGAGCAGTTCTTC. Translated: CASSGRGAGYNEQFF.

DNA for the CDR3: TGTGCCAGCAGTGATTGGGACTATGGCTACACCTTC. Its protein is CASSDWDYGYTF. The chain links TRBV6-1 to TRBJ1-2; unclear D gene. This CDR3 is built from 12 residues. Trimming took 3 bases from V and 3 from J, leaving 5 bases between them. Germline V lookup: CDR1 MNHNS, CDR2 SASEGT.

This clone occurred once. V usage is TRBV2 and J usage is TRBJ1-1; D gene ambiguous. Germline V gene sequence: CDR1 SNHLY, CDR2 FYNNEI. The CDR3 is 15 amino acids. Trimming left V 5 bases short and J 0 bases short, with 13 bases between. The CDR3 spells CASSPLGRLNTEAFF. The CDR3 bases are TGTGCCAGCAGTCCGCTGGGGAGGCTGAACACTGAAGCTTTCTTT.

The chain employs TRBV7-2 and TRBJ2-1; D is uncertain. CDR1 SGHTA and CDR2 FQGNSA come from the germline V gene. Between the trimmed V and J ends, which lost 1 base and 1 base, there was a span of 5 bases. The CDR3 loop spans 14 amino acids. As DNA, the CDR3 is TGTGCCAGCAGCTTAGGGTCTTCCTACAATGAGCAGTTCTTC. This gives the protein CASSLGSSYNEQFF.

The V and J genes are TRBV30 and TRBJ2-5, with D possibly being TRBD2 (5 bases). Trimming stripped 0 bases from V and 4 bases from J, with 9 bases between. The CDR3 runs 13 residues. Germline lookup yields CDR1 GTSNPN and CDR2 SVGIG (reference sequence). CDR3 sequence (DNA): TGTGCCTGGAGTGTACTAGGTATAGAGACCCAGTACTTC. This encodes CAWSVLGIETQYF.

The chain recombines TRBV6-1 with TRBJ2-6; no clear D. Per germline, CDR1 MNHNS and CDR2 SASEGT. This CDR3 region has 15 residues. The ends were cut back, 2 bases at V and 2 bases at J, with 7 bases in the middle. This CDR3 is CASSEKTAGANVLTF. The CDR3, as DNA: TGTGCCAGCAGTGAAAAGACGGCTGGGGCCAACGTCCTGACTTTC.

The rearrangement links TRBV18 to TRBJ1-1; TRBD1 matches at 7 bases. Germline assignment: CDR1 KGHSH and CDR2 LQKENI. The CDR3 consists of 14 residues. Trimming removed 1 base from V and 4 bases from J; junction bases left unmatched: 3. CDR3: CASSPLSGGTEAFF. CDR3 sequence (DNA): TGTGCCAGCTCACCACTGTCAGGGGGCACTGAAGCTTTCTTT.

The chain combines TRBV7-9 with TRBJ1-1; D is unclear. This CDR3 contains 14 residues. Germline loops: CDR1 SEHNR, CDR2 FQNEAQ (reference sequence). Trimming took 1 base from V and 1 from J, leaving 7 bases between them. The CDR3 is CASSLGTGNTEAFF. In DNA, the CDR3 is TGTGCCAGCAGCTTAGGAACTGGGAACACTGAAGCTTTCTTT.

The J gene is TRBJ2-5, the V gene TRBV6-1, with D possibly being TRBD1 or TRBD2 (7 bases each). Germline-derived CDR1 and CDR2 are MNHNS and SASEGT. This CDR3 region has 16 residues. The V and J ends lost 4 bases and 5 bases respectively, with 20 bases between them. DNA of the CDR3: TGTGCCAGCAGTGTGGCAGGGGGGGCCGGTCGGGAGACCCAGTACTTC. Its translation: CASSVAGGAGRETQYF.

This clone was seen a few times. The chain couples TRBV19 to TRBJ2-3; the D gene is possibly TRBD2 (5 bases). Trimming took off 4 bases at V and 1 base at J, with 12 bases between the two ends. This CDR3 spans 15 amino acids. Germline CDR1 reads LNHDA; CDR2 reads SQIVND (reference sequence). The CDR3 region has the DNA TGTGCCAGTAGTAGAGGGTGGGGTGGCACAGATACGCAGTATTTT. This translates into CASSRGWGGTDTQYF.

This chain links TRBV5-1 with TRBJ1-4; weak D call: TRBD1 (5 bases). V gave up 5 bases and J gave up 5 bases, with 16 bases separating them. This CDR3 region has 15 residues. CDR1 and CDR2 from the germline V gene are SGHRS and YFSETQ. The CDR3, as DNA: TGCGCCAGCAGTCCGGGGAAGGGGAGGAATGAAAAACTGTTTTTT. This translates into CASSPGKGRNEKLFF.

In its sample, this clone was seen a few times. The chain has TRBV7-2 and TRBJ2-1, with D perhaps matching TRBD1 or TRBD2 (5 bases each). Trimming took off 4 bases at V and 8 bases at J, with 15 bases between the two ends. The CDR3 loop spans 14 amino acids. Germline V gene data show CDR1 as SGHTA and CDR2 as FQGNSA. Here the CDR3 DNA reads TGTGCCAGCAGCTATCCGACGGTGGGGGATGAGCAGTTCTTC. Amino acids: CASSYPTVGDEQFF.

The J gene is TRBJ1-1, the V gene TRBV5-1; 7 bases align to TRBD1. V dropped 4 bases and J dropped 4; count of bases not matched to a gene: 10. The CDR3 sequence is 15 residues long. CDR1 is SGHRS, CDR2 YFSETQ, per germline. The CDR3 DNA reads as TGCGCCAGCAGCATCACCACAGGGGCGGGCACTGAAGCTTTCTTT. Protein product: CASSITTGAGTEAFF.

J is TRBJ1-1 and V is TRBV19; 9 bases match TRBD1. The V and J ends lost 5 bases and 3 bases, in that order; junction bases with no gene match: 10. Germline CDR1 reads LNHDA; CDR2 reads SQIVND (reference sequence). CDR3 length: 16 amino acids. The CDR3 DNA reads as TGTGCCAGTAGTCCTACCGGCGGGACAGGGTACACTGAAGCTTTCTTT. Its protein is CASSPTGGTGYTEAFF.

The rearrangement links TRBV5-6 to TRBJ1-2; 7 bases match TRBD1. CDR3 size: 14 residues. In germline, CDR1 is SGHDT, CDR2 YYEEEE. With 4 bases clipped from V and 3 bases from J, the junction kept 6 bases outside the gene matches. CDR3 sequence (DNA): TGTGCCAGCAGCCCCCCCGGACAGGACTATGGCTACACCTTC. It encodes CASSPPGQDYGYTF.

The chain employs TRBV28 and TRBJ2-3; no clear D gene. The CDR3 totals 15 residues. Germline lookup yields CDR1 MDHEN and CDR2 SYDVKM. Trimming took off 3 bases at V and 1 base at J, with 11 bases between the two ends. The CDR3 here is CASSFSSIGTDTQYF. The CDR3 bases are TGTGCCAGCAGTTTTTCGAGTATTGGCACAGATACGCAGTATTTT. The entire variable domain, with the rest obtained from reference TRBV28 and TRBJ2-3, is as follows: DVKVTQSSRYLVKRTGEKVFLECVQDMDHENMFWYRQDPGLGLRLIYFSYDVKMKEKGDIPEGYSVSREKKERFSLILESASTNQTSMYLCASSFSSIGTDTQYFGPGTRLTVL.